The T cell receptor beta chain described here comes from a study of blood T cell repertoires in COVID-19. The wider study: Samples came from the United States, Italy and Spain, spanning acute and convalescent COVID-19. PBMCs, B-cell-depleted T cells, or T cells provided the cDNA or gDNA that made up the material.

Authors' data handling: Estimation of nucleated cell counts was performed using reference gene primer amplification. The assay was immunoSEQ multiplex PCR, and TCRdb's table has in-frame clones only and misses some. That table is the source of V, J and clone size, and D and trimming were worked out from the DNA. The profile shows over 150,000 clones, 83% of them singletons. The clonotype comes from a woman older than 75 with acute or convalescent COVID-19. Sequences were obtained from peripheral blood.

CDR3 in DNA: TGTGCCAGCTCACCCCTGGCGGGAGGCGATGAGCAGTTCTTC. Protein: CASSPLAGGDEQFF. The gene calls are TRBV18 and TRBJ2-1; 8 nucleotides match TRBD2. CDR1 and CDR2 from the germline V gene are KGHSH and LQKENI. CDR3 length: 14 amino acids. Trimming at V came to 3 bases and at J to 8 bases, leaving 6 bases not matched to a gene.